This is a list of T cell receptor beta chains from one sample in a study of blood T cell repertoires in COVID-19. Method: immunoSEQ multiplex PCR; TCRdb's copy keeps in-frame clones and lacks some. The table shows tens of thousands of clones, with about 90% occurring only once. Sequenced input: peripheral blood. All receptors derive from a human donor with active COVID-19. The donor label of this sample is uncertain. Both conserved end residues are part of each CDR3. D genes are given only for firm matches. Not all rows give a size; the values are once, few, many and, for expanded clones, a class.

CDR3 protein: CASSNAGTGGSYEQYF
CDR3 DNA: TGTGCCAGCAGCAATGCCGGGACAGGGGGCTCCTACGAGCAGTACTTC
V gene: TRBV7-3
J gene: TRBJ2-7
D gene: TRBD1
clone size: -

CDR3 protein: CASSQSGTGIEGYTF
CDR3 DNA: TGTGCCAGCAGCCAGTCGGGGACAGGGATCGAAGGCTACACCTTC
V gene: TRBV11-2
J gene: TRBJ1-2
D gene: TRBD1
clone size: -

CDR3 protein: CASSLGQGLSPLHF
CDR3 DNA: TGTGCCAGCTCACTCGGACAGGGACTTTCACCCCTCCACTTT
V gene: TRBV18
J gene: TRBJ1-6
D gene: TRBD1
clone size: -

CDR3 protein: CASSPLPSAYEQYF
CDR3 DNA: TGTGCCAGCTCACCACTTCCTAGCGCCTACGAGCAGTACTTC
V gene: TRBV18
J gene: TRBJ2-7
D gene: -
clone size: once

CDR3 protein: CASGGGSYNSPLHF
CDR3 DNA: TGTGCCAGCGGGGGAGGTTCCTATAATTCACCCCTCCACTTT
V gene: TRBV9
J gene: TRBJ1-6
D gene: -
clone size: -

CDR3 protein: CASSLGRTSLSEQYF
CDR3 DNA: TGTGCCAGCAGCTTAGGCCGGACTAGTCTAAGCGAGCAGTACTTC
V gene: TRBV11-1
J gene: TRBJ2-7
D gene: TRBD2
clone size: -

CDR3 protein: CASSKQQGVSEVIQYF
CDR3 DNA: TGTGCCAGCAGTAAGCAACAGGGGGTCTCAGAGGTCATTCAGTACTTC
V gene: TRBV6-6
J gene: TRBJ2-4
D gene: TRBD1
clone size: -

CDR3 protein: CASSLTGGHAEAFF
CDR3 DNA: TGTGCCAGCAGCCTTACTGGGGGCCACGCTGAAGCTTTCTTT
V gene: TRBV7-3
J gene: TRBJ1-1
D gene: -
clone size: -

CDR3 protein: CASSGGLVDTQYF
CDR3 DNA: TGTGCCAGCAGTGGGGGGCTCGTAGATACGCAGTATTTT
V gene: TRBV2
J gene: TRBJ2-3
D gene: -
clone size: -

CDR3 protein: CASSLAGQGEETQYF
CDR3 DNA: TGTGCCAGCAGCTTGGCGGGACAGGGGGAGGAGACCCAGTACTTC
V gene: TRBV5-6
J gene: TRBJ2-5
D gene: TRBD1
clone size: -

CDR3 protein: CASSQDRWTSGSPGEQFF
CDR3 DNA: TGTGCCAGCAGCCAAGACCGATGGACTAGCGGGAGCCCTGGTGAGCAGTTCTTC
V gene: TRBV14
J gene: TRBJ2-1
D gene: TRBD2
clone size: few

CDR3 protein: CASSLDRRREKLFF
CDR3 DNA: TGTGCCAGCAGTTTGGACAGAAGACGTGAAAAACTGTTTTTT
V gene: TRBV28
J gene: TRBJ1-4
D gene: -
clone size: -

CDR3 protein: CASSPRDSQGTQYF
CDR3 DNA: TGTGCCAGCAGTCCCCGGGACAGCCAAGGCACCCAGTACTTC
V gene: TRBV27
J gene: TRBJ2-5
D gene: TRBD1
clone size: -

CDR3 protein: CASSLRGSNSGANVLTF
CDR3 DNA: TGTGCCAGCAGCTTAAGGGGCAGCAACTCTGGGGCCAACGTCCTGACTTTC
V gene: TRBV11-2
J gene: TRBJ2-6
D gene: -
clone size: -

CDR3 protein: CASSAGQGIVWNTEAFF
CDR3 DNA: TGTGCCAGCAGCGCGGGACAGGGGATCGTATGGAACACTGAAGCTTTCTTT
V gene: TRBV9
J gene: TRBJ1-1
D gene: TRBD1
clone size: -

CDR3 protein: CASSLSLSGVSGNTIYF
CDR3 DNA: TGTGCCAGCAGCTTGAGTCTGTCCGGGGTCTCTGGAAACACCATATATTTT
V gene: TRBV11-2
J gene: TRBJ1-3
D gene: -
clone size: -

CDR3 protein: CASSVGQGAGPTGELFF
CDR3 DNA: TGTGCCAGCAGCGTAGGTCAAGGTGCGGGTCCCACCGGGGAGCTGTTTTTT
V gene: TRBV9
J gene: TRBJ2-2
D gene: -
clone size: -

CDR3 protein: CASILPAGSTDTQYF
CDR3 DNA: TGTGCCAGCATCTTACCGGCCGGGAGCACAGATACGCAGTATTTT
V gene: TRBV7-9
J gene: TRBJ2-3
D gene: -
clone size: -

CDR3 protein: CASSPGQGQQYGYTF
CDR3 DNA: TGTGCCAGCAGCCCGGGACAGGGGCAACAGTATGGCTACACCTTC
V gene: TRBV5-4
J gene: TRBJ1-2
D gene: TRBD1
clone size: -

CDR3 protein: CASSPRALGVQETQYF
CDR3 DNA: TGCGCCAGCAGCCCACGGGCCTTAGGGGTCCAAGAGACCCAGTACTTC
V gene: TRBV4-3
J gene: TRBJ2-5
D gene: -
clone size: once

CDR3 protein: CASSFGQGNEKLFF
CDR3 DNA: TGTGCCAGCAGCTTCGGACAGGGGAATGAAAAACTGTTTTTT
V gene: TRBV5-5
J gene: TRBJ1-4
D gene: TRBD1
clone size: -

CDR3 protein: CASSPSTAYNSPLHF
CDR3 DNA: TGCGCCAGCAGCCCTTCGACAGCCTATAATTCACCCCTCCACTTT
V gene: TRBV4-3
J gene: TRBJ1-6
D gene: -
clone size: -

CDR3 protein: CSVDTGAGQPQHF
CDR3 DNA: TGCAGCGTTGATACAGGGGCAGGTCAGCCCCAGCATTTT
V gene: TRBV29-1
J gene: TRBJ1-5
D gene: TRBD1
clone size: few

CDR3 protein: CASSSPGLAEGEGEQFF
CDR3 DNA: TGTGCCAGCAGCTCTCCGGGACTAGCCGAGGGGGAGGGTGAGCAGTTCTTC
V gene: TRBV5-4
J gene: TRBJ2-1
D gene: TRBD2
clone size: -

CDR3 protein: CASSVELGNEQFF
CDR3 DNA: TGTGCCAGCAGCGTAGAACTAGGCAATGAGCAGTTCTTC
V gene: TRBV9
J gene: TRBJ2-1
D gene: -
clone size: -

CDR3 protein: CASSFPSGGGNEQYF
CDR3 DNA: TGTGCCAGCAGCTTCCCTAGCGGAGGGGGGAACGAGCAGTACTTC
V gene: TRBV5-6
J gene: TRBJ2-7
D gene: -
clone size: -

CDR3 protein: CASSSYGGQGEYEQYF
CDR3 DNA: TGTGCCAGCAGTTCCTATGGCGGGCAGGGGGAATACGAGCAGTACTTC
V gene: TRBV2
J gene: TRBJ2-7
D gene: TRBD1
clone size: -

CDR3 protein: CASSPPGQGLITDTQYF
CDR3 DNA: TGTGCCAGCTCACCACCCGGACAGGGCTTAATAACAGATACGCAGTATTTT
V gene: TRBV18
J gene: TRBJ2-3
D gene: TRBD1
clone size: -

CDR3 protein: CASSIVGTGGSNEQFF
CDR3 DNA: TGTGCCAGTAGTATAGTAGGGACAGGGGGCTCAAATGAGCAGTTCTTC
V gene: TRBV19
J gene: TRBJ2-1
D gene: TRBD1
clone size: once

CDR3 protein: CASSQDAGQATWNEQFF
CDR3 DNA: TGCGCCAGCAGCCAAGATGCCGGACAGGCGACCTGGAATGAGCAGTTCTTC
V gene: TRBV4-1
J gene: TRBJ2-1
D gene: TRBD1
clone size: -

CDR3 protein: CASSREPRAMGETQYF
CDR3 DNA: TGCGCCAGCAGCCGAGAGCCGCGGGCTATGGGGGAGACCCAGTACTTC
V gene: TRBV5-1
J gene: TRBJ2-5
D gene: -
clone size: -

CDR3 protein: CASSIQGVNSNQPQHF
CDR3 DNA: TGTGCCAGTAGTATTCAGGGGGTGAATAGCAATCAGCCCCAGCATTTT
V gene: TRBV19
J gene: TRBJ1-5
D gene: TRBD1
clone size: -

CDR3 protein: CASSQAAGMNTEAFF
CDR3 DNA: TGCGCCAGCAGCCAAGCGGCAGGGATGAACACTGAAGCTTTCTTT
V gene: TRBV4-3
J gene: TRBJ1-1
D gene: -
clone size: -

CDR3 protein: CASTPKTGKGGYTF
CDR3 DNA: TGTGCCAGCACTCCTAAGACAGGGAAGGGAGGCTACACCTTC
V gene: TRBV2
J gene: TRBJ1-2
D gene: TRBD1
clone size: -

CDR3 protein: CASSYRGLRTGELFF
CDR3 DNA: TGTGCCAGCAGTTACAGGGGGTTAAGAACCGGGGAGCTGTTTTTT
V gene: TRBV6-5
J gene: TRBJ2-2
D gene: -
clone size: -

CDR3 protein: CASSQDRGQSRETQYF
CDR3 DNA: TGCGCCAGCAGCCAAGATCGCGGGCAGAGTAGAGAGACCCAGTACTTC
V gene: TRBV4-3
J gene: TRBJ2-5
D gene: -
clone size: -

CDR3 protein: CATSDQGLSAFF
CDR3 DNA: TGTGCCACCAGTGATCAGGGGTTATCAGCTTTCTTT
V gene: TRBV24-1
J gene: TRBJ1-1
D gene: -
clone size: -

CDR3 protein: CSVATGPGYTF
CDR3 DNA: TGCAGCGTGGCGACAGGGCCCGGCTACACCTTC
V gene: TRBV29-1
J gene: TRBJ1-2
D gene: TRBD1
clone size: -

CDR3 protein: CASTPGTGNNEQFF
CDR3 DNA: TGTGCCAGCACCCCCGGGACAGGGAACAATGAGCAGTTCTTC
V gene: TRBV6-5
J gene: TRBJ2-1
D gene: TRBD1
clone size: once

CDR3 protein: CASSEGTGRSPLHF
CDR3 DNA: TGTGCCAGCAGTGAGGGGACAGGGCGCTCACCCCTCCACTTT
V gene: TRBV2
J gene: TRBJ1-6
D gene: TRBD1
clone size: -

CDR3 protein: CASSPTDSYYEQYF
CDR3 DNA: TGTGCCAGCAGTCCAACGGACAGCTACTACGAGCAGTACTTC
V gene: TRBV6-5
J gene: TRBJ2-7
D gene: -
clone size: -

CDR3 protein: CASSLGGTDRNTEAFF
CDR3 DNA: TGCGCCAGCAGCTTGGGAGGCACCGACCGGAACACTGAAGCTTTCTTT
V gene: TRBV5-1
J gene: TRBJ1-1
D gene: -
clone size: -

CDR3 protein: CASSPSWGDGGNTIYF
CDR3 DNA: TGTGCCAGCAGTCCCTCATGGGGGGACGGTGGAAACACCATATATTTT
V gene: TRBV27
J gene: TRBJ1-3
D gene: -
clone size: -

CDR3 protein: CASSPDFEETQYF
CDR3 DNA: TGTGCCAGTAGCCCGGACTTCGAAGAGACCCAGTACTTC
V gene: TRBV19
J gene: TRBJ2-5
D gene: -
clone size: -

CDR3 protein: CASQTGGVNTEAFF
CDR3 DNA: TGCGCCAGTCAAACAGGGGGCGTAAACACTGAAGCTTTCTTT
V gene: TRBV5-1
J gene: TRBJ1-1
D gene: TRBD1
clone size: -

CDR3 protein: CASSLPSGPYNEQFF
CDR3 DNA: TGTGCCAGCAGTTTACCCTCTGGGCCCTACAATGAGCAGTTCTTC
V gene: TRBV27
J gene: TRBJ2-1
D gene: -
clone size: -

CDR3 protein: CASSPRTGRSFTDTQYF
CDR3 DNA: TGTGCCAGCAGCCCTCGGACAGGACGATCGTTCACAGATACGCAGTATTTT
V gene: TRBV7-3
J gene: TRBJ2-3
D gene: TRBD1
clone size: -

CDR3 protein: CASRLSGGVTDTQYF
CDR3 DNA: TGTGCCAGCAGGCTTAGCGGGGGGGTCACAGATACGCAGTATTTT
V gene: TRBV5-4
J gene: TRBJ2-3
D gene: TRBD2
clone size: -